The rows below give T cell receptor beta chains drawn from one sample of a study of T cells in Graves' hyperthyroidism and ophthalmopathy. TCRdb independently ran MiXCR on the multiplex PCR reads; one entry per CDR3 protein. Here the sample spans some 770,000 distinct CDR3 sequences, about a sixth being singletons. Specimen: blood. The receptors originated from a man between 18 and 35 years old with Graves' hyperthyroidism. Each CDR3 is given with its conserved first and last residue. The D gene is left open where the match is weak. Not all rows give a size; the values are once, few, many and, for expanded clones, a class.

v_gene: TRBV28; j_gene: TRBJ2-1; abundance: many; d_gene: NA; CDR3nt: TGTGCCAGCAGTTTAATCGGAGACAATGAGCAGTTCTTC; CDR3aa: CASSLIGDNEQFF
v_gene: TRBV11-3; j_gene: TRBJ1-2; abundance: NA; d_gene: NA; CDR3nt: TGTGCCAGCAGTGCGGGGGGCAGTGACTATGGCTACACCTTC; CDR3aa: CASSAGGSDYGYTF
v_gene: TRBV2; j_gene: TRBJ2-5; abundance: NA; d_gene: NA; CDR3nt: TGTGCCAGCAGTGTTGCGGGGCCGGGGGAGAACTCGTACTTC; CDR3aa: CASSVAGPGENSYF
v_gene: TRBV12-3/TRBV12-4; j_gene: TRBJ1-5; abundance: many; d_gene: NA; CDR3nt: TGTGCCAGCAGGACGGGGGGGAGTAGCAATCAGCCCCAGCATTTT; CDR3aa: CASRTGGSSNQPQHF
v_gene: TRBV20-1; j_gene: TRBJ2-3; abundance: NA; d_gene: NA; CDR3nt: TGCAGTGCTAGGATTAGCAGCACAGATACGCAGTATTTT; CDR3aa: CSARISSTDTQYF
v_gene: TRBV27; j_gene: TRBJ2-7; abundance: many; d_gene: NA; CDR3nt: TGTGCCAGCAGTTTAGTCCGCCCGCACTCCTACGAGCAGTACTTC; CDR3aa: CASSLVRPHSYEQYF
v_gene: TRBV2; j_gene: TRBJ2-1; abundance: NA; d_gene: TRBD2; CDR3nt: TGTGCCAGGAGACTAGCGGACTCCTACAATGAGCAGTTCTTC; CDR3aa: CARRLADSYNEQFF
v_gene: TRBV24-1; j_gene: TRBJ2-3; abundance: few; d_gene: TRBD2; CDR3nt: TGTGCCACCAACCCTAGCGGGTTTCTCACAGATACGCAGTATTTT; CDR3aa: CATNPSGFLTDTQYF
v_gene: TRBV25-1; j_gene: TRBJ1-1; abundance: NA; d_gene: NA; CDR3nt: TGTGCCAGCAGTGGAGGATGGGGGCCTGAAGCTTTCTTT; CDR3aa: CASSGGWGPEAFF
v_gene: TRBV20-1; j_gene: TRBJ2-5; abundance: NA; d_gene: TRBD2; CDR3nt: TGCAGTGCTAGAGATGATTCGCAGGGAGGGGAGACCCAGTACTTC; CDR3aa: CSARDDSQGGETQYF
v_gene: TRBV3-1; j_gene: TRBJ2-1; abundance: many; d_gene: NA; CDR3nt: TGTGCCAGCTACGGATCCACCTCCAGTGAGCAGTTCTTC; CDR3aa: CASYGSTSSEQFF
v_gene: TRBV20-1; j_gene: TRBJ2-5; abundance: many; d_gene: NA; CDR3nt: TGCAGTGCTCCGATAGGGTTAAAGACCCAGTACTTC; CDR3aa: CSAPIGLKTQYF
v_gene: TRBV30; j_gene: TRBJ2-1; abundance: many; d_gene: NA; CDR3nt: TGTGCCTGGAATCAGGGCAGCTACAATGAGCAGTTCTTC; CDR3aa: CAWNQGSYNEQFF
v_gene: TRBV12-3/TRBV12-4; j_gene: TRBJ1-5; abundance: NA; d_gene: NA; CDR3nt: TGTGCCAGCAGTTATTTATACAATCAGCCCCAGCATTTT; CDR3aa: CASSYLYNQPQHF